Listed below are T cell receptor beta chains from one sample, sequenced in a study of cytomegalovirus exposure and HLA in healthy donors. Produced via immunoSEQ multiplex PCR; TCRdb's table is partial and in-frame only. Of around 140,000 clones listed, around 80% are singletons. What was sequenced was PBMCs. The receptors derive from a man between 40 and 49 years old in good health and CMV-seropositive. Each CDR3 is given without its conserved first and last residue. The order of the fields is J gene, V gene, CDR3 protein.

TRBJ2-7 | TRBV9 | ASSPSSGSYEQY
TRBJ1-1 | TRBV28 | ASSSQGYTEAF
TRBJ2-1 | TRBV28 | ASTLSGMVYEQF
TRBJ2-5 | TRBV29-1 | SGRQGEETQY
TRBJ2-2 | TRBV7-8 | ASRSMGQGNTGELF
TRBJ1-2 | TRBV28 | ASSLGAQVGRGHT
TRBJ1-5 | TRBV15 | ATSRDPRSDQPQH
TRBJ2-2 | TRBV5-4 | ASSLVGTDTGELF
TRBJ2-1 | TRBV6-5 | ATVPTGRPYNEQF
TRBJ2-1 | TRBV29-1 | SGDYYNEQF
TRBJ1-6 | TRBV7-8 | ASSLGRQGGSPLH
TRBJ1-2 | TRBV6-1 | ASSEGARGLAFYGYT
TRBJ2-7 | TRBV10-3 | AIKELAGEDEQY
TRBJ2-7 | TRBV28 | ASTGGFYEQY
TRBJ2-7 | TRBV29-1 | SVDLAGARDEQY
- | TRBV10-3 | ATLFGPSSYEQY
TRBJ2-5 | TRBV7-6 | ASLSAGGGGETQY
TRBJ2-3 | TRBV5-6 | ASSLVPFSGGYTDTQY
TRBJ1-5 | TRBV5-1 | ASSLAQGANQPQH
TRBJ2-1 | TRBV20-1 | SARDWDEQF
TRBJ2-5 | TRBV6-5 | ASTPPGVETQY
TRBJ1-2 | TRBV7-9 | ASSSGDRLNDPDGYT
TRBJ2-2 | TRBV18 | ASSPRGENTGELF
TRBJ2-2 | TRBV5-1 | VSRTLADTGELF
TRBJ1-3 | TRBV6-5 | ASMTSGNTIY
TRBJ2-5 | TRBV5-5 | ASSSGLAGGWTQY
TRBJ2-3 | TRBV11-2 | ASSLDGLAADTQY
TRBJ2-1 | TRBV10-3 | AISSPGVYNEQF
TRBJ2-3 | TRBV12-5 | ASGLWGSTDTQY
TRBJ1-4 | TRBV5-6 | ASSLDGVGEKLF
TRBJ2-1 | TRBV20-1 | SAHSPGRAF
TRBJ1-4 | TRBV9 | ASSVVGGEKLF
TRBJ1-3 | TRBV19 | ASMGGFSGNTIY
TRBJ2-7 | TRBV25-1 | ASSLSTYEQY
TRBJ2-2 | TRBV9 | ASSVEVSGSWGELF
TRBJ2-5 | TRBV7-9 | ASSSFGQGQETQY
TRBJ1-2 | TRBV2 | ASCVETSVYGYT
TRBJ2-2 | TRBV29-1 | SGAGGNTGELF
TRBJ1-5 | TRBV28 | ASSPRTGGRGNQPQH
TRBJ2-1 | TRBV5-1 | ASSSTGNSYNEQF
TRBJ1-5 | TRBV19 | ASSGGLSNQPQH
TRBJ2-3 | TRBV28 | ASSPPSGRFTDTQY
TRBJ2-1 | TRBV5-1 | ASSLAGGTFDEQF
TRBJ1-2 | TRBV6-5 | ASSYSERLGNYGYT
TRBJ2-3 | TRBV11-2 | ASSLEESTDTQY
TRBJ2-1 | TRBV5-1 | ASGSQGMDNEQF
TRBJ2-1 | TRBV6-5 | ASSYSADLSYNEQF
TRBJ2-1 | TRBV5-4 | ASSSRTSGPYNEQF
TRBJ1-4 | TRBV10-3 | AISERQGPNEKLF
TRBJ1-6 | TRBV2 | ASTRELASPLH
TRBJ2-7 | TRBV7-9 | ASSWSGSVDEQY
TRBJ2-7 | TRBV5-6 | ASSLGGSSYEQY
TRBJ1-1 | TRBV19 | ASNWKPGQGLVTAF
TRBJ2-7 | TRBV7-6 | ASSLAEGWAYEQY